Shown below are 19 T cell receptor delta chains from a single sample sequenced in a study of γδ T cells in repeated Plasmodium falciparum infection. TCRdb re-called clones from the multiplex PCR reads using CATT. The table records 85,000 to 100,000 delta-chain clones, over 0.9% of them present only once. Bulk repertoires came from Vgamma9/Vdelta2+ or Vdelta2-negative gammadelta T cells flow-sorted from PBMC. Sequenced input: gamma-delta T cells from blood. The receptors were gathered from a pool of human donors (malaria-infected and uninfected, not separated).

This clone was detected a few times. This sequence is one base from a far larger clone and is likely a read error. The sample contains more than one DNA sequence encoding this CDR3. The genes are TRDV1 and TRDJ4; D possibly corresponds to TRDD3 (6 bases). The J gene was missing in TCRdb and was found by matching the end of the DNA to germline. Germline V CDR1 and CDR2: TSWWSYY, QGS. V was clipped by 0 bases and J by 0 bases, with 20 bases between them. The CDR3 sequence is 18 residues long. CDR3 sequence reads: CALGELAQLRGRTRPLIF. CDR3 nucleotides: TGTGCTCTTGGGGAACTGGCCCAGTTACGGGGGAGGACCAGACCCCTGATCTTT.

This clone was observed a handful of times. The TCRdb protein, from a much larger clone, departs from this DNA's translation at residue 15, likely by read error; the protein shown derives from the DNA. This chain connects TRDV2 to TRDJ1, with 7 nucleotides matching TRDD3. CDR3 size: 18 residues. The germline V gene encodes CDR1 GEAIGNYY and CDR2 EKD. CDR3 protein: CACVCISWGPPHTDILIF. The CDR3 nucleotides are TGTGCCTGTGTGTGTATCTCCTGGGGGCCCCCTCACACCGATATACTCATCTTT.

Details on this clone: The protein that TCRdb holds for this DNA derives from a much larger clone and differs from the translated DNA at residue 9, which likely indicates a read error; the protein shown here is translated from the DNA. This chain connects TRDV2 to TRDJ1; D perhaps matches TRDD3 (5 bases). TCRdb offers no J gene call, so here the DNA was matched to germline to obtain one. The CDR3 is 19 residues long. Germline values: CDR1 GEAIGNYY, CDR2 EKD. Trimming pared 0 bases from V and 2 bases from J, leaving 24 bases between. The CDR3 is CACDTVSRALGNETDKLIF. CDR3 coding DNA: TGTGCCTGTGACACCGTGAGTAGGGCCCTGGGAAACGAAACCGATAAACTCATCTTT.

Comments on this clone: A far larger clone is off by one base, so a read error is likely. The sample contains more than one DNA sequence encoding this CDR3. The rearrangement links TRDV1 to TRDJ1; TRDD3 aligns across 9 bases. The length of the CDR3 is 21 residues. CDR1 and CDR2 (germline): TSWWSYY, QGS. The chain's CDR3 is CALGDSTAWGIGASYTDKLIF. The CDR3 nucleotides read TGTGCCCTTGGGGATTCTACAGCCTGGGGGATCGGGGCCTCCTACACCGATAAACTCATCTTT.

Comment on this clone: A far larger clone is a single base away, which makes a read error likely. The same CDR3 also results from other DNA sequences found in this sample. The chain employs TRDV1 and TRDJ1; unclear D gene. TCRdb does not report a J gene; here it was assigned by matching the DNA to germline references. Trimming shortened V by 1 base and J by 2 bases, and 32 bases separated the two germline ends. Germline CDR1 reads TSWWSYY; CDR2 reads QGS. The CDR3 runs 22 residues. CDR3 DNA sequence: TGTGCTCTTGGGGAACGAGGATGGTGTGAGTCCCACCCTTTACCTGCAACCGATAAACTCATCTTT. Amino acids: CALGERGWCESHPLPATDKLIF.

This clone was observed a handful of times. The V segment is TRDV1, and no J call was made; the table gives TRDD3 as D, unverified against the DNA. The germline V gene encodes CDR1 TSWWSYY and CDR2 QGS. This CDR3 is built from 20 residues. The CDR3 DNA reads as TGTGCCCTTGGGGAACTTGCACCTACTACGGCTGTACTACCCACCGATAAACACATCTTT. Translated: CALGELAPTTAVLPTDKHIF.

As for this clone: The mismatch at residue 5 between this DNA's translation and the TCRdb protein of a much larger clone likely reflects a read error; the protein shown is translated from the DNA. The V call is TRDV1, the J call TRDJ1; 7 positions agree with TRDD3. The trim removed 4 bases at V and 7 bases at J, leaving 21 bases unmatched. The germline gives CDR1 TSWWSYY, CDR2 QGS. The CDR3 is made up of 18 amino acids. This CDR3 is CALGAPTYWGPLFGKLIF. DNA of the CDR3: TGTGCTCTTGGGGCCCCGACTTACTGGGGACCACTCTTCGGTAAACTCATCTTT.

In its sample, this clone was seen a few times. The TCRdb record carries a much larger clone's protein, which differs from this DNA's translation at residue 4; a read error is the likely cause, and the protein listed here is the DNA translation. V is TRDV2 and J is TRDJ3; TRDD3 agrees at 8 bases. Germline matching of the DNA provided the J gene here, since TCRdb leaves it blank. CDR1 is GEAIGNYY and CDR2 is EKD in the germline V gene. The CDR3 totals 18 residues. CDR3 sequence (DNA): TGTGCCTGTGGCACCCTCTGGGGGAGCTCCTGGGACACCCGACAGATGTTTTTC. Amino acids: CACGTLWGSSWDTRQMFF.

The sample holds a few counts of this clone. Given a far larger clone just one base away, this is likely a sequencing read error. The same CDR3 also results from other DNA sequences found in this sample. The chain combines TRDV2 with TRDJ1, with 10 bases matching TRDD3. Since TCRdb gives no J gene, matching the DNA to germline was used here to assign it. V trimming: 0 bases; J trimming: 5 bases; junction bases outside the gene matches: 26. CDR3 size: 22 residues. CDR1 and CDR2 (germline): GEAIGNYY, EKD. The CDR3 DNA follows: TGTGCCTGTGACACCGTTTCCGGGGGATACGAGAAAAACTTGGGCCAACGAGATAAACTCATCTTT. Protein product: CACDTVSGGYEKNLGQRDKLIF.

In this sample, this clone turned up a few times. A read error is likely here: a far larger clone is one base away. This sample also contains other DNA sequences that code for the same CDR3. The CDR3 protein is CALGGPGGNFPHKLIF. The CDR3 DNA follows: TGCGCTCTTGGGGGACCGGGCGGGAACTTCCCCCATAAACTCATCTTT. V and J are TRDV1 and TRDJ1; 7 bases fit TRDD3. Here the J gene came from matching the DNA to germline, since TCRdb omits it. Per the germline V gene, CDR1 is TSWWSYY and CDR2 is QGS. The CDR3 consists of 16 residues.

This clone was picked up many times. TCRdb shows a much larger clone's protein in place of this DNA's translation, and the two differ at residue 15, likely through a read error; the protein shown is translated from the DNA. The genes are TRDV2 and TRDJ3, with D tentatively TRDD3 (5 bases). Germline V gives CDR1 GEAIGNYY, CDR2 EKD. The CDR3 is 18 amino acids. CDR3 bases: TGTGCCTGTGACGCGATGGGCCCTAAGGCCTGGGACACCCGACGGATGTTTTTC. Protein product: CACDAMGPKAWDTRRMFF.

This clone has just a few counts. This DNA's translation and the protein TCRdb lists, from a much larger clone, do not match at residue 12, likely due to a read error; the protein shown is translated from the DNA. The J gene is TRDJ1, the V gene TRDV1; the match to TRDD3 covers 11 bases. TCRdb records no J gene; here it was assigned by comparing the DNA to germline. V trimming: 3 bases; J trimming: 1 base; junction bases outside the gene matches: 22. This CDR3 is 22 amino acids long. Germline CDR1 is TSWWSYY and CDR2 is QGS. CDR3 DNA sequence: TGTGCTCTTGGGGATTCTTCCTTCCTCGGAAGAATGTGGGGGATACGCACCGATAAACTCATCTTT. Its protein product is CALGDSSFLGRMWGIRTDKLIF.

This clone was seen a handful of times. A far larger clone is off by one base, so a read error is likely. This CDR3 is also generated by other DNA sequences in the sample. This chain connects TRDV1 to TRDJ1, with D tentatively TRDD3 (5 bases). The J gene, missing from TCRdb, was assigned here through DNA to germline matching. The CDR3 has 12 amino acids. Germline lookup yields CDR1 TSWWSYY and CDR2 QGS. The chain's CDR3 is CALGESRGKLIF. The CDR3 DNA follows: TGCGCTCTTGGGGAATCCAGGGGTAAACTCATCTTT.

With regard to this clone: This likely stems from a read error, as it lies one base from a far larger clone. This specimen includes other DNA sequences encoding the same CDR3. The CDR3 protein is CALGELSLLPLTYTDKLIF. CDR3 in DNA: TGTGCTCTTGGGGAATTGAGCCTCCTCCCACTAACATACACCGATAAACTCATCTTT. J is TRDJ1 and V is TRDV1; D gene ambiguous. The V end was cut by 2 bases, the J end by 0 bases, with 22 bases between. The CDR3 runs to 19 residues. Germline V gene sequence: CDR1 TSWWSYY, CDR2 QGS.

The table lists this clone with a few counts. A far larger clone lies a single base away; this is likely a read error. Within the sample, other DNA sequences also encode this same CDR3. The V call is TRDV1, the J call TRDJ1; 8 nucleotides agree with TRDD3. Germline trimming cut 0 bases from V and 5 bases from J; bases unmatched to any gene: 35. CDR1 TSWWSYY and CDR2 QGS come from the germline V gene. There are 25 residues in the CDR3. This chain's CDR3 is CALGELPAVALTRILGGSRADKLIF. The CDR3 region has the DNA TGTGCTCTTGGGGAACTTCCCGCGGTGGCCCTTACGAGGATACTGGGGGGTTCCCGGGCTGATAAACTCATCTTT.

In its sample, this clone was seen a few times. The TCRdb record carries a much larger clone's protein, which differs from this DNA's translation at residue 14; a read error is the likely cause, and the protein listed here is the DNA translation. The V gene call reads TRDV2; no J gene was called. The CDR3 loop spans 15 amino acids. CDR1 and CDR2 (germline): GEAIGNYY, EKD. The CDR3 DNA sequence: TGTGCCTGTGCCCATAAACCCGACTCATCTAGTAAACTCACCTTT. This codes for CACAHKPDSSSKLTF.

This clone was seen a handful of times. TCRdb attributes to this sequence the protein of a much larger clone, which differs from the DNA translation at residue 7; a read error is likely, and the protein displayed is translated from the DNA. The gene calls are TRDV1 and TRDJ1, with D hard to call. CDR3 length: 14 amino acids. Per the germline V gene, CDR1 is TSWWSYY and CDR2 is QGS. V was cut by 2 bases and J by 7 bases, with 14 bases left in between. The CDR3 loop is CALGEKGSHGKLIF. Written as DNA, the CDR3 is TGTGCTCTTGGGGAAAAAGGGAGTCATGGTAAACTCATCTTT.

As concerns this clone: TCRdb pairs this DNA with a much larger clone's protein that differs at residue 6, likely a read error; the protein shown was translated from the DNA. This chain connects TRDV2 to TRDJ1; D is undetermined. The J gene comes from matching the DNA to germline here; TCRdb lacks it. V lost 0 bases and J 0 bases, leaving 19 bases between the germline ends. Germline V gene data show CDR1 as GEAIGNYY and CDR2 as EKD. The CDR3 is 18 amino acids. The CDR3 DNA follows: TGTGCCTGTGACACCGATCGAATCGGGGTGGGAGACACCGATAAACTCATCTTT. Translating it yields CACDTDRIGVGDTDKLIF.

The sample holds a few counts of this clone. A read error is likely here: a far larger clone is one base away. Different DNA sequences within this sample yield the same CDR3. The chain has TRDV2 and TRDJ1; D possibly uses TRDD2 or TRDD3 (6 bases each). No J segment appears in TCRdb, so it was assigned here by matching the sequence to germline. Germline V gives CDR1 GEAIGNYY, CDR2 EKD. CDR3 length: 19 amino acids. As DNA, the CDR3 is TGTGCCTGTGACACGGGATCCTACACTGGGCTACTTTACACTGATAAACTCATCTTT. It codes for CACDTGSYTGLLYTDKLIF.